Sequencing of this T cell receptor (beta chain) was carried out in a study of early T cells in non-severe SARS-CoV-2 infection. Study-wide results and limits: Matches to VDJdb favored anti-spike CD8 responses and missed private and CD4 specificities.

There are many counts of this clonotype. Its target is not known. J was trimmed by 4 bases and V by 5 bases; bases with no gene match: 11. CDR3 length: 15 amino acids. The germline gives CDR1 KGHSH, CDR2 LQKENI. The library protocol tagged individual cDNA molecules with unique molecular identifiers. TCRdb redid the calling of the 5' RACE reads with MiXCR, one entry per CDR3 protein. The sample has tens of thousands of distinct CDR3 sequences, around 8.4% seen once; the top ten hold 3.5% to 5%. The sample taken for sequencing was whole blood. The chain employs TRBV18 and TRBJ2-7, with 7 bases aligning to TRBD1. This clonotype originated in an adult who was a healthcare worker with PCR-confirmed SARS-CoV-2 infection or an uninfected control (not recorded which). The DNA of the CDR3 is TGTGCCAGCTCAGTCAATAGGGACAGCCTTTACGAGCAGTACTTC. Translated: CASSVNRDSLYEQYF.